This T cell receptor beta chain came from a study of glioma-infiltrating T cells. Amplification of TCR alpha and beta CDR3 regions from RNA used iRepertoire nested multiplex PCR. One-step reverse transcription and amplification started from roughly 100-400 ng of tissue mRNA or PBMC total RNA. Each CDR3 protein gets one entry after TCRdb re-called the multiplex PCR reads with MiXCR. This sample carries some 110,000 distinct CDR3 sequences, about 23% of them seen once, and the ten largest clones take approximately 14%. Trimming cost V 4 bases and J 7 bases, with 10 bases left between them. Germline assignment: CDR1 SEHNR and CDR2 FQNEAQ (reference sequence). CDR3 length: 12 residues. This clonotype came up many times. The antigen remains undetermined. Whole-study findings and limits: Tissue-blood divergence was below expectation in non-neoplastic patients, above in gliomas. Tissue and blood shared very few CDR3 sequences.

Material: glioma tissue, nonneoplastic brain tissue, or PBMCs (not recorded which). V usage is TRBV7-9 and J usage is TRBJ1-2; D may be TRBD1 (6 bases). The source of this sequence is a human donor with low-grade glioma or glioblastoma, undergoing nonglioma brain surgery, or in good health (not recorded which). Here the CDR3 reads CASSSNRAGYTF. CDR3 DNA sequence: TGTGCCAGCAGCTCAAACAGGGCTGGCTACACCTTC.